This T cell receptor (beta chain) stems from a study of shared clonotypes between healthy human individuals. There were only Caucasian adults among the donors, and all lived in Nashville, Tennessee. As handled by the study authors: Without quality scores, immunoSEQ junctional reads could not be filtered like full-length reads. Assay used: immunoSEQ multiplex PCR; TCRdb lists only in-frame clones, some missing. The V and J calls and the clone size are those of that table, but D and trimming were determined from the DNA. This sample has 1.4 million to 1.5 million clones, with around 95% found just once. Germline CDR1 is MNHEY and CDR2 is SMNVEV (reference sequence). This CDR3 region has 18 residues. V shed 0 bases and J 0 bases; nucleotides not matched to a gene: 7.

The J gene is TRBJ2-7, the V gene TRBV27; TRBD2 matches 11 bases. The TCR comes from a man aged 25-45 years in good health. Sequenced: naive CD4+ T cells sorted from blood. Subset meaning: CD45RA+ positively selected. This CDR3 reads CASSLSTPLAGVSYEQYF. CDR3 nucleotide sequence: TGTGCCAGCAGTTTATCAACTCCACTAGCGGGGGTCTCCTACGAGCAGTACTTC.